Listed below are T cell receptor beta chains from one sample, sequenced in a study of beta chain features in type 1 diabetes. Clones were sequenced by immunoSEQ multiplex PCR, and TCRdb holds only the in-frame ones, with some missing. The sample holds roughly 700,000 clones, around 15% seen once. The sequenced material came from naive CD4+ T cells from blood. The receptors were sampled from a man younger than 35 with type 1 diabetes. CDR3s include the opening cysteine and the closing phenylalanine or tryptophan.

CDR3,V
CSVPNRGKDYGYTF,TRBV29-1
CASSASGTVMF,TRBV6-1
CASSLGLGTQPQHF,TRBV11-2
CASSYGGGPNQPQHF,TRBV6-5
CSVGGTGANYGYTF,TRBV29-1
CAWSVLFAVDEQYF,TRBV30
CASRRAQATQYF,TRBV2
CASSDLETDGYTF,TRBV2
CATSPGRDNSPLHF,TRBV15
CASSVDGGGTYNEQFF,TRBV9
CASTRLAGDPIQETQYF,TRBV5-6
CASSVVLGETQYF,TRBV25-1
CASSLEPGQQYF,TRBV19
CASSVVGTSGDTQYF,TRBV9
CASSLPMNTEAFF,TRBV28
CSGMKQGMNTEAFF,TRBV29-1
CASSLSGNWAGELFF,TRBV7-9
CASSFEGRPPLHF,TRBV7-9
CASSSPGGPGTDTQYF,TRBV6-6
CASSLEVRSSPLHF,TRBV7-2
CASSLGLARETQYF,TRBV14
CASSYSILAGRNEQYF,TRBV6-5
CSAGTHNTEAFF,TRBV29-1
CASSSGPPGNEQFF,TRBV5-4
CASSQVQGAENSPLHF,TRBV4-1
CAWSQGVGYTF,TRBV30
CASSPHGGREGYGYTF,TRBV27
CASSSRGQKETQYF,TRBV13
CASSSDRGNEKLFF,TRBV18
CASSNQGSYEQYF,TRBV5-1
CASSSPEGTEAFF,TRBV28
CAWSYVGVNTEAFF,TRBV30
CSVEATGLSQYF,TRBV29-1
CASSLDPILGQFF,TRBV5-6
CASSPLLGARNSPLHF,TRBV14
CASSYETGYGYEQYF,TRBV6-5
CASSFGTFYEQYF,TRBV5-1
CASSYQGAGDEQYF,TRBV6-5
CASSLGAPPGEQYF,TRBV5-1
CASGSNLAFF,TRBV2
CASALGRQATDTQYF,TRBV19
CASSPRVGELFF,TRBV5-5
CASSGGRLETQYF,TRBV9
CASTRPGTGTLENYGYTF,TRBV9
CASSAAGRAGEQFF,TRBV25-1
CASSPGQGADGYTF,TRBV5-1
CASSTTLGEAYYEQYF,TRBV13
CACPGTSGADTQYF,TRBV30
CAWQPGGYGYTF,TRBV30
CASSGFQGYAEAFF,TRBV4-2
CASSYGRVSNEKLFF,TRBV6-6
CSVLGQGLSGYTF,TRBV29-1
CASSYVSYNEQFF,TRBV6-6
CASSLVGGMKEKLFF,TRBV7-9
CASSEVGSRRRGDNEQFF,TRBV6-1